The T cell receptor beta chain under discussion was sequenced for a study of blood T cell repertoires in COVID-19. Germline CDR1 reads SGHKS; CDR2 reads YYEKEE (reference sequence). The CDR3 sequence is 15 residues long. Trimming cost V 7 bases and J 7 bases, with 18 bases left between them. In the original analysis: Estimates of nucleated cell counts were drawn from the amplification of reference gene primers. This table comes from immunoSEQ multiplex PCR, and its TCRdb copy is limited to in-frame clones, with some not included. Clone size and V and J calls were adopted from that table, with D and trimming inferred from the DNA. This table holds hundreds of thousands of clones, around 88% found once. Seattle researchers signed up patients amid active infection and tracked them longitudinally.

The receptor was isolated from a woman aged 25-40 years with COVID-19, enrolled during active disease. Sequencing was performed on peripheral blood. The J gene is TRBJ1-6, the V gene TRBV5-5; tentatively, D is TRBD1 (5 bases). The CDR3 nucleotides are TGTGCCAGCGACTCCAGGGCAGGGAGGAATTCACCCCTCCACTTT. It translates to CASDSRAGRNSPLHF.